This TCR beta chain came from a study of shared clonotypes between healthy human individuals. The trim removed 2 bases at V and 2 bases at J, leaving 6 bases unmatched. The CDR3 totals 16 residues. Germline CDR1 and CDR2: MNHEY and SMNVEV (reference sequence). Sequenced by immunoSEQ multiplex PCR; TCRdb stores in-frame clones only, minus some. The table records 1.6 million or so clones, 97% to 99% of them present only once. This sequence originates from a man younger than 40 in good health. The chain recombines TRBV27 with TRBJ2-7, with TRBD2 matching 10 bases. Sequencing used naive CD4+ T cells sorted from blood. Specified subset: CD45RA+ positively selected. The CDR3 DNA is TGTGCCAGCAGTTTAACCCGGACTAGCGGTCCCTACGAGCAGTACTTC. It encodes CASSLTRTSGPYEQYF.